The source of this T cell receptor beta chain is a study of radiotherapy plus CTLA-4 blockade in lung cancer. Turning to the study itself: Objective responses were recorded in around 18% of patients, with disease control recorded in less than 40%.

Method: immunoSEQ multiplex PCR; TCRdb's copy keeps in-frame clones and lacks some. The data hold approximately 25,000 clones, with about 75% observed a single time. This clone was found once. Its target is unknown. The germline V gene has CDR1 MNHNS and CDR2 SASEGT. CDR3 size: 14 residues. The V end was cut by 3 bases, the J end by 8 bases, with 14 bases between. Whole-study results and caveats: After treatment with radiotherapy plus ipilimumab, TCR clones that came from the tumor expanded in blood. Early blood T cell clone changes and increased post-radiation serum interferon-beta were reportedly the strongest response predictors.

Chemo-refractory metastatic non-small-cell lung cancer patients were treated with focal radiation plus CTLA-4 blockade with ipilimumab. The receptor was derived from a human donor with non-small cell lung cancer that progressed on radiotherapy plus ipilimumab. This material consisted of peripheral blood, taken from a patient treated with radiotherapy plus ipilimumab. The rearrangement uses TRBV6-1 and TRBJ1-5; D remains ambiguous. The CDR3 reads CASSDEGIRKPQHF. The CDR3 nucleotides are TGTGCCAGCAGTGACGAAGGGATCCGTAAGCCCCAGCATTTT.